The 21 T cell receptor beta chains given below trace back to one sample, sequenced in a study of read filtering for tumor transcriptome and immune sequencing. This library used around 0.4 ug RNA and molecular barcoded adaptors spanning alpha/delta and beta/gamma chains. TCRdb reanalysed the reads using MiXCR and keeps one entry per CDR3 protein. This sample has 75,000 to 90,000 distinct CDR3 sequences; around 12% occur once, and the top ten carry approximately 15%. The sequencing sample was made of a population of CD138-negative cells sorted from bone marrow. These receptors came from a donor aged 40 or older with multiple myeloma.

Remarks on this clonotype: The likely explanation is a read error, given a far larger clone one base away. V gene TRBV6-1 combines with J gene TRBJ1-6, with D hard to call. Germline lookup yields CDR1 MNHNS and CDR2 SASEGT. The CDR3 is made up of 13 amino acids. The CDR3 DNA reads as TGTGCCTGCAGTCAAACTCTGGTATCACCCCTCCACTTT. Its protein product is CACSQTLVSPLHF.

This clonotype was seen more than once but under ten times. DNA for the CDR3: TGTGCCAGCAGCGACAGGGGACTCTACGAGCAGTACTTC. It codes for CASSDRGLYEQYF. J is TRBJ2-7 and V is TRBV14; 8 bases map to TRBD1. The CDR3 covers 13 residues. V gave up 5 bases and J gave up 3 bases; unmatched junction bases: 3. Germline V lookup: CDR1 SGHDN, CDR2 FVKESK.

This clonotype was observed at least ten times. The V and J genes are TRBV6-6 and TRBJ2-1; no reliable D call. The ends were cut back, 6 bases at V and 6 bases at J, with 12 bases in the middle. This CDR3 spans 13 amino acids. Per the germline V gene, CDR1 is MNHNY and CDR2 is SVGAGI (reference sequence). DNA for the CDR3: TGTGCCAGCAGGGTGGTGGGAACCAATGAGCAGTTCTTC. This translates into CASRVVGTNEQFF.

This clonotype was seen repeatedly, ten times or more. In DNA, the CDR3 is TGTGCCAGCAGTTACGAGGGGGCGGGAACCGGGGAGCTGTTTTTT. Protein sequence: CASSYEGAGTGELFF. V and J are TRBV6-5 and TRBJ2-2, with D possibly TRBD1 on 7 matching bases. The CDR3 totals 15 residues. The germline V and J ends were trimmed by 2 bases and 5 bases, with 12 bases remaining between them. CDR1 MNHEY and CDR2 SVGAGI come from the germline V gene.

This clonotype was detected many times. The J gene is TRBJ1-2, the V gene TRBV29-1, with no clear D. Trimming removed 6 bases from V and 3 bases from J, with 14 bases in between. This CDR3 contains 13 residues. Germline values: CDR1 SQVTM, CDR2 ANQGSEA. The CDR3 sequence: CSVGELSDYGYTF. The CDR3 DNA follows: TGCAGCGTAGGTGAACTCTCTGACTATGGCTACACCTTC.

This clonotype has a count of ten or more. In DNA, the CDR3 is TGTGCCAGCAGCCGGGGACAGGGTCTGTTATATGAAAAACTGTTTTTT. This sequence encodes CASSRGQGLLYEKLFF. The chain has TRBV14 and TRBJ1-4; 9 bases map to TRBD1. This CDR3 contains 16 residues. Germline CDR1 and CDR2: SGHDN and FVKESK. V lost 4 bases to trimming and J lost 6 bases; unmatched junction nucleotides: 9.

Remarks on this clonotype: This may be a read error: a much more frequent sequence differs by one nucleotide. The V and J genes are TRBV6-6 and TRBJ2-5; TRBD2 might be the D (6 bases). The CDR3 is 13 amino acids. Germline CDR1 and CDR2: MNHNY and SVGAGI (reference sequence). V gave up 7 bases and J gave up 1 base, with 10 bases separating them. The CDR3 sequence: CASIGGLQETQYF. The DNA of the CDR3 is TGTGCCAGCATCGGAGGGCTCCAAGAGACCCAGTACTTC.

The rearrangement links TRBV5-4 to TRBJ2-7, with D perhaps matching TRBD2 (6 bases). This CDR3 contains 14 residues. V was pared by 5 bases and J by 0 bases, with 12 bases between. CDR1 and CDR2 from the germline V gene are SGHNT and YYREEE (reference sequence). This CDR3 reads CASRGDLDSYEQYF. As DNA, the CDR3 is TGTGCCAGCAGGGGGGACTTGGACTCCTACGAGCAGTACTTC.

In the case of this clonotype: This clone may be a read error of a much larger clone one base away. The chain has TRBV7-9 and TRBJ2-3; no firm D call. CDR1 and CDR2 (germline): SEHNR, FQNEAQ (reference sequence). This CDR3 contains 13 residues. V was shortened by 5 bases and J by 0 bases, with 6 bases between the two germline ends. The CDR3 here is CASSKDSTDTQYF. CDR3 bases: TGTGCCAGCAGCAAAGACAGCACAGATACGCAGTATTTT.

Here the CDR3 DNA reads TGTGCCAGCACCACCCGGACAGGGGGATTAGAGACCCAGTACTTC. It specifies CASTTRTGGLETQYF. The genes are TRBV28 and TRBJ2-5, with 10 bases identical to TRBD1. The V segment lost 7 bases and the J segment 4 bases; nucleotides outside the gene matches: 9. This CDR3 comprises 15 residues. Looked up from germline, CDR1 is MDHEN and CDR2 is SYDVKM.

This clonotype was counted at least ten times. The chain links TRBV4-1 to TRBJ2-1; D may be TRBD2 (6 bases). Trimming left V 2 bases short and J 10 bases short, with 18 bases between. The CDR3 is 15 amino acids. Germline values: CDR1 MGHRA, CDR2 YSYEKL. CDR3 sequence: CASSQQGGAHREQFF. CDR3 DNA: TGCGCCAGCAGCCAACAAGGCGGGGCCCATAGGGAGCAGTTCTTC.

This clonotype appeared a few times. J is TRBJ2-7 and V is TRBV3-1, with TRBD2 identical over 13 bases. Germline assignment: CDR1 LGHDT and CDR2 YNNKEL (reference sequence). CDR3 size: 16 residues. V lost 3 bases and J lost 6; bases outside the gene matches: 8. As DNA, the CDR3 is TGTGCCAGCAGCCATCCCGGGACTAGCGGGAAGGGCGAGCAGTACTTC. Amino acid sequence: CASSHPGTSGKGEQYF.

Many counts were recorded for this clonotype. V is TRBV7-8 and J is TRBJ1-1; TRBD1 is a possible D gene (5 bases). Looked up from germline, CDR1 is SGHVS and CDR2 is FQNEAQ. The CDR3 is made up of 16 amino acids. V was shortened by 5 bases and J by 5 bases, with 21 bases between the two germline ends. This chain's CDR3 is CASSPSGGTGWTEAFF. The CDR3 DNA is TGTGCCAGCAGCCCATCTGGGGGGACCGGATGGACTGAAGCTTTCTTT. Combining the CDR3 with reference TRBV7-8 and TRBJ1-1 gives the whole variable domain GAGVSQSPRYKVAKRGQDVALRCDPISGHVSLFWYQQALGQGPEFLTYFQNEAQLDKSGLPSDRFFAERPEGSVSTLKIQRTQQEDSAVYLCASSPSGGTGWTEAFFGQGTRLTVV.

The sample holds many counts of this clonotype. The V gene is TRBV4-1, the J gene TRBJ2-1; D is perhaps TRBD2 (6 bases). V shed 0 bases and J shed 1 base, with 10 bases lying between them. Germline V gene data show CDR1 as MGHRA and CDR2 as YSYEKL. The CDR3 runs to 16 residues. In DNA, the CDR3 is TGCGCCAGCAGCCAAGAGACTAGTAGGTCCTACAATGAGCAGTTCTTC. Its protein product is CASSQETSRSYNEQFF.

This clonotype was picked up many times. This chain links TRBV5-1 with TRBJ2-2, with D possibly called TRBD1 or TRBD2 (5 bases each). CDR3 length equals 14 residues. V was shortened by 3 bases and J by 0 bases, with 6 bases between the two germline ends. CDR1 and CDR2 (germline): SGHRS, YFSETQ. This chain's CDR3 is CASSWDANTGELFF. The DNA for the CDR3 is TGCGCCAGCAGCTGGGACGCGAACACCGGGGAGCTGTTTTTT.

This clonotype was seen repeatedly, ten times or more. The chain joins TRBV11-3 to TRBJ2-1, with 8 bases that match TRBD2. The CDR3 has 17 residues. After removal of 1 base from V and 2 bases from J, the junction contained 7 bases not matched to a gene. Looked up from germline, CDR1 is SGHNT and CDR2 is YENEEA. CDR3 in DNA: TGTGCCAGCAGCTTAGTCTTTAGCGGGATCACCTACAATGAGCAGTTCTTC. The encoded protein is CASSLVFSGITYNEQFF.

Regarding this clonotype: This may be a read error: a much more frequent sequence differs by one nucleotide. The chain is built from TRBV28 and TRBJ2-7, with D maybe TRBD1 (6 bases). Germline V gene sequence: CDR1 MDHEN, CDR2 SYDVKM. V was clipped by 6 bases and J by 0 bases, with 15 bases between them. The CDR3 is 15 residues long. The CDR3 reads CASRSQGMGSYEQYF. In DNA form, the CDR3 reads TGTGCCAGCAGATCACAGGGAATGGGCTCCTACGAGCAGTACTTC.

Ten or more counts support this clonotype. CDR3 DNA sequence: TGTGCTAGTGGTTTGACCCTGGAAAGGGCATTCGCGCGCCAAGAGACCCAGTACTTC. Residues: CASGLTLERAFARQETQYF. The chain has TRBV12-5 and TRBJ2-5; D not resolved. Trimming took 2 bases from V and 1 from J, leaving 23 bases between them. The CDR3 runs 19 residues. The germline V gene has CDR1 LGHNT and CDR2 FRNRAP.

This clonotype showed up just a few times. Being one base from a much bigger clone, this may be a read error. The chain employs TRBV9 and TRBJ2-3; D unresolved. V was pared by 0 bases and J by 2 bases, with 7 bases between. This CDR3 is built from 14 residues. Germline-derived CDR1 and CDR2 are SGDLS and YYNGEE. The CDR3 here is CASSVGQTTDTQYF. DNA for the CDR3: TGTGCCAGCAGCGTAGGCCAGACCACAGATACGCAGTATTTT. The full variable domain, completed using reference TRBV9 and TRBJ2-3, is DSGVTQTPKHLITATGQRVTLRCSPRSGDLSVYWYQQSLDQGLQFLIQYYNGEERAKGNILERFSAQQFPDLHSELNLSSLELGDSALYFCASSVGQTTDTQYFGPGTRLTVL.

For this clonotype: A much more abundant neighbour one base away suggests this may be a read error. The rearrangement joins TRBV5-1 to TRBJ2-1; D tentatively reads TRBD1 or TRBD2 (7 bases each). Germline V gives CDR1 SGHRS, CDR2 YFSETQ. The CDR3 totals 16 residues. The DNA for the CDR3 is TGCACCAGCAGCTTGGATGCGGTATCAGGGGGGGTTGAGCAGTTCTTC. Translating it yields CTSSLDAVSGGVEQFF. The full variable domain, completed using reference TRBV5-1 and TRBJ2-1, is KAGVTQTPRYLIKTRGQQVTLSCSPISGHRSVSWYQQTPGQGLQFLFEYFSETQRNKGNFPGRFSGRQFSNSRSEMNVSTLELGDSALYLCTSSLDAVSGGVEQFFGPGTRLTVL.

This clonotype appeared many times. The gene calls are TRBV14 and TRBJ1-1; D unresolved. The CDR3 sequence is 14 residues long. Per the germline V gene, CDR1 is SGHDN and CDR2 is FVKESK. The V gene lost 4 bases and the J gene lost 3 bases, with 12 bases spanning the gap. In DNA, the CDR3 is TGTGCCAGCAGCCTCCTATCCCTAGACACTGAAGCTTTCTTT. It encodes CASSLLSLDTEAFF.